These T cell receptor beta chains were read from a single sample in a study of vaccination and CD4 T cells after COVID-19. No antigen has been identified for these receptors. One entry per CDR3 protein, called by TCRdb with MiXCR from the PCR reads. This sample has roughly 15,000 distinct CDR3 sequences, with less than 65% found just once. The sequenced sample was CD4+ T cells from blood, cultured in vitro. The source is a human donor who had recovered from COVID-19. The CDR3 runs from the conserved cysteine through the conserved F or W. The order of the fields is V gene, D gene, J gene, clone size, CDR3 DNA, CDR3 protein. D genes are given only for firm matches. Rows may omit the clone size; those that give it use once, few, many or a size class.

v_call: TRBV6-1; d_call: .; j_call: TRBJ1-5; clone_size: .; cdr3_nt: TGTGCCAGCAAGAATCCAGCGGGTACGAATCAGCCCCAGCATTTT; cdr3_aa: CASKNPAGTNQPQHF
v_call: TRBV7-9; d_call: TRBD2; j_call: TRBJ2-3; clone_size: .; cdr3_nt: TGTGCCAGCAGCATCTGGGGACTAGCAGACACAGATACGCAGTATTTT; cdr3_aa: CASSIWGLADTDTQYF
v_call: TRBV28; d_call: .; j_call: TRBJ1-2; clone_size: .; cdr3_nt: TGTGCCAGCAGTTTAGGGTGGCTGCGGGGCTACACCTTC; cdr3_aa: CASSLGWLRGYTF
v_call: TRBV7-7; d_call: TRBD1; j_call: TRBJ2-5; clone_size: .; cdr3_nt: TGTGCTAGCAGCTTCCAGGACAGGGAGACCCAGTACTTC; cdr3_aa: CASSFQDRETQYF
v_call: TRBV10-3; d_call: TRBD2; j_call: TRBJ2-1; clone_size: .; cdr3_nt: TGTGCCATCAGTGAGGGTCCGGGACTAGGTTCCAATGAGCAGTTCTTC; cdr3_aa: CAISEGPGLGSNEQFF
v_call: TRBV20-1; d_call: TRBD2; j_call: TRBJ2-7; clone_size: .; cdr3_nt: TGCAGTGCGCGACTAGCGGGAGGCGGGTACGAGCAGTACTTC; cdr3_aa: CSARLAGGGYEQYF
v_call: TRBV7-2; d_call: .; j_call: TRBJ1-6; clone_size: .; cdr3_nt: TGTGCCAGCAGCCCCCAGGCGGGGGTTGGGTCACCCCTCCACTTT; cdr3_aa: CASSPQAGVGSPLHF
v_call: TRBV20-1; d_call: TRBD2; j_call: TRBJ2-1; clone_size: .; cdr3_nt: TGCAGTGCTAGACGACTAGCGGTCGATGAGCAGTTCTTC; cdr3_aa: CSARRLAVDEQFF
v_call: TRBV7-2; d_call: TRBD2; j_call: TRBJ2-2; clone_size: once; cdr3_nt: TGTGCCAGCAGCAGGAGGGGACTAGCGGGGGCACGGACCGGGGAGCTGTTTTTT; cdr3_aa: CASSRRGLAGARTGELFF
v_call: TRBV2; d_call: .; j_call: TRBJ2-5; clone_size: .; cdr3_nt: TGTGCCAGCAGCAAGCTCGGAGAGACCCAGTACTTC; cdr3_aa: CASSKLGETQYF
v_call: TRBV24-1; d_call: TRBD2; j_call: TRBJ2-3; clone_size: few; cdr3_nt: TGTGCCACCAGTGATGCAGGAGCGGGAGGGGGGGATACGCAGTATTTT; cdr3_aa: CATSDAGAGGGDTQYF
v_call: TRBV27; d_call: .; j_call: TRBJ2-2; clone_size: few; cdr3_nt: TGTGCCAGCAGCCGATGGGACACCGGGGAGCTGTTTTTT; cdr3_aa: CASSRWDTGELFF
v_call: TRBV20-1; d_call: TRBD1; j_call: TRBJ1-5; clone_size: .; cdr3_nt: TGCAGTGCTGCCAGACAGGGGGCGAGCAATCAGCCCCAGCATTTT; cdr3_aa: CSAARQGASNQPQHF
v_call: TRBV5-4; d_call: .; j_call: TRBJ2-5; clone_size: few; cdr3_nt: TGTGCCAGCAGCTCCGCTCCATGGGCTCAAGAGACCCAGTACTTC; cdr3_aa: CASSSAPWAQETQYF
v_call: TRBV20-1; d_call: .; j_call: TRBJ2-1; clone_size: .; cdr3_nt: TGCAGTGCCTATCTCCCCGGGGAGCAGTTCTTC; cdr3_aa: CSAYLPGEQFF
v_call: TRBV7-2; d_call: .; j_call: TRBJ2-7; clone_size: .; cdr3_nt: TGTGCCAGCAGCACAAATTACTTGTACGAGCAGTGCTTC; cdr3_aa: CASSTNYLYEQCF
v_call: TRBV20-1; d_call: .; j_call: TRBJ1-5; clone_size: .; cdr3_nt: TGCAGTGCTAGAGACCGATTTGGGCCCCAGCATTTT; cdr3_aa: CSARDRFGPQHF
v_call: TRBV11-2; d_call: TRBD2; j_call: TRBJ2-7; clone_size: .; cdr3_nt: TGTGCCAGCAGCTTAAGTCTTCCTAGCGGGAGCCTAAACTACGAGCAGTACTTC; cdr3_aa: CASSLSLPSGSLNYEQYF
v_call: TRBV7-9; d_call: .; j_call: TRBJ2-5; clone_size: .; cdr3_nt: TGTGCCAGCATCCCTGTGGGCGGCGAGACCCAGTACTTC; cdr3_aa: CASIPVGGETQYF
v_call: TRBV6-1; d_call: .; j_call: TRBJ2-1; clone_size: .; cdr3_nt: TGTGCCAGCAGCCGGGATAGGACCTACAATGAGCAGTTCTTC; cdr3_aa: CASSRDRTYNEQFF
v_call: TRBV24-1; d_call: TRBD2; j_call: TRBJ2-4; clone_size: .; cdr3_nt: TGTGCCACCAGTGATTTATCTAGCGGGAGTAGGTCCAAAAACATTCAGTACTTC; cdr3_aa: CATSDLSSGSRSKNIQYF
v_call: TRBV6-1; d_call: TRBD1; j_call: TRBJ2-3; clone_size: .; cdr3_nt: TGTGCCACCGCTAGGACAGGGTCGGCGGCGCAGTATTTT; cdr3_aa: CATARTGSAAQYF
v_call: TRBV7-8; d_call: TRBD1; j_call: TRBJ2-7; clone_size: .; cdr3_nt: TGTGCCAGCAGTCACGGACAGGGAGGCTACGAGCAGTACTTC; cdr3_aa: CASSHGQGGYEQYF
v_call: TRBV25-1; d_call: TRBD1; j_call: TRBJ1-6; clone_size: few; cdr3_nt: TGTGCCAGCAGTGAATACAGACAGGGGATTTCACCCCTCCACTTT; cdr3_aa: CASSEYRQGISPLHF
v_call: TRBV6-5; d_call: TRBD2; j_call: TRBJ2-3; clone_size: .; cdr3_nt: TGTGCCAGCAGTTACCTAGCGGGGTGGCCAGATACGCAGTATTTT; cdr3_aa: CASSYLAGWPDTQYF
v_call: TRBV6-1; d_call: TRBD1; j_call: TRBJ1-1; clone_size: .; cdr3_nt: TGTGCCAGCAGGGCATGGGACAGGAACACTGAAGCTTTCTTT; cdr3_aa: CASRAWDRNTEAFF
v_call: TRBV6-1; d_call: .; j_call: TRBJ1-2; clone_size: .; cdr3_nt: TGTGCCAGCAGCCCAAGGTTGGGCCTCTATGGCTACACCTTC; cdr3_aa: CASSPRLGLYGYTF
v_call: TRBV5-1; d_call: TRBD2; j_call: TRBJ2-5; clone_size: .; cdr3_nt: TGCGCCAGCAGGGTCTTAGCGGGAGCGGGTCAAGAGACCCAGTACTTC; cdr3_aa: CASRVLAGAGQETQYF
v_call: TRBV6-2/TRBV6-3; d_call: .; j_call: TRBJ2-6; clone_size: .; cdr3_nt: TGTGCCAGCGGGGATTGGGGGTCCGGGGCCAACGTCCTGACTTTC; cdr3_aa: CASGDWGSGANVLTF
v_call: TRBV7-2; d_call: TRBD2; j_call: TRBJ2-7; clone_size: .; cdr3_nt: TGTGCCAGCAGCCAGGGACTAGCGGGGACTCGGCGCGAGCAGTACTTC; cdr3_aa: CASSQGLAGTRREQYF
v_call: TRBV6-5; d_call: .; j_call: TRBJ2-6; clone_size: .; cdr3_nt: TGTGCCAGCAGTTACCAACCACCGTCTGGGGCCAACGTCCTGACTTTC; cdr3_aa: CASSYQPPSGANVLTF
v_call: TRBV7-2; d_call: .; j_call: TRBJ1-6; clone_size: .; cdr3_nt: TGTGCCAGCAGCTTGAGTCGAAGCTCCTATAATTCACCCCTCCACTTT; cdr3_aa: CASSLSRSSYNSPLHF
v_call: TRBV29-1; d_call: .; j_call: TRBJ2-1; clone_size: .; cdr3_nt: TGCAGCGTTGAAGATCGTGTAGCGTTGAGCTCCTACAATGAGCAGTTCTTC; cdr3_aa: CSVEDRVALSSYNEQFF
v_call: TRBV5-1; d_call: TRBD1; j_call: TRBJ1-2; clone_size: .; cdr3_nt: TGCGCCAGCAGCGGGACAGGGAACTATGGCTACACCTTC; cdr3_aa: CASSGTGNYGYTF
v_call: TRBV20-1; d_call: TRBD1; j_call: TRBJ1-2; clone_size: .; cdr3_nt: TGCAGTGCTAGACCGAAGACAGGGGGCTGGGATGGCTACACCTTC; cdr3_aa: CSARPKTGGWDGYTF
v_call: TRBV6-1; d_call: .; j_call: TRBJ2-5; clone_size: .; cdr3_nt: TGTGCCAGTCAGGTCCGGGGTAGAGAGACCCAGTACTTC; cdr3_aa: CASQVRGRETQYF
v_call: TRBV2; d_call: TRBD2; j_call: TRBJ2-5; clone_size: .; cdr3_nt: TGTGCCAGCAGTACACTAGCGGGGGTGGCCCAGTACTTC; cdr3_aa: CASSTLAGVAQYF
v_call: TRBV20-1; d_call: .; j_call: TRBJ2-5; clone_size: few; cdr3_nt: TGCAGTGCCTTCTCCAGGAGCCCCCAAGAGACCCAGTACTTC; cdr3_aa: CSAFSRSPQETQYF
v_call: TRBV21-1; d_call: .; j_call: TRBJ2-1; clone_size: .; cdr3_nt: TGTGCCAGCAGCAAGACAGATAGCTCCTACAATGAGCAGTTCTTC; cdr3_aa: CASSKTDSSYNEQFF
v_call: TRBV29-1; d_call: .; j_call: TRBJ2-1; clone_size: few; cdr3_nt: TGCAGCGTTGACCTAGGTGTTACGTTGAGCTCCTACAATGAGCAGTTCTTC; cdr3_aa: CSVDLGVTLSSYNEQFF
v_call: TRBV7-2; d_call: TRBD2; j_call: TRBJ2-1; clone_size: .; cdr3_nt: TGTGCCAGCAGATTCTCTAGCGGGGGGGTATCCAATGAGCAGTTCTTC; cdr3_aa: CASRFSSGGVSNEQFF
v_call: TRBV18; d_call: .; j_call: TRBJ1-1; clone_size: few; cdr3_nt: TGTGCCAGCTCACCCGCGCCCTTGGGCACTGAAGCTTTCTTT; cdr3_aa: CASSPAPLGTEAFF
v_call: TRBV19; d_call: .; j_call: TRBJ2-1; clone_size: .; cdr3_nt: TGTGCCAGTAGTACGACAAAAGGGACATACAATGAGCAGTTCTTC; cdr3_aa: CASSTTKGTYNEQFF
v_call: TRBV5-1; d_call: .; j_call: TRBJ1-2; clone_size: few; cdr3_nt: TGCGCCAGCAGCGCGATGGAAGTAGGCGGCTACACCTTC; cdr3_aa: CASSAMEVGGYTF
v_call: TRBV7-9; d_call: .; j_call: TRBJ1-2; clone_size: .; cdr3_nt: TGTGCCAGCAGCCAGGAGGGGTTTGCGGGCTATGGCTACACCTTC; cdr3_aa: CASSQEGFAGYGYTF
v_call: TRBV24-1; d_call: .; j_call: TRBJ2-1; clone_size: .; cdr3_nt: TGTGCCACCGGAAGAACAGACTTGAATGAGCAGTTCTTC; cdr3_aa: CATGRTDLNEQFF
v_call: TRBV19; d_call: .; j_call: TRBJ2-2; clone_size: once; cdr3_nt: TGTGCCAGTGGCGGGTTTGTCGGGGAGCTGTTTTTT; cdr3_aa: CASGGFVGELFF
v_call: TRBV27; d_call: .; j_call: TRBJ2-7; clone_size: .; cdr3_nt: TGTGCCAGCAGTTCTCAGACCGGGACTGTTCCGTACGAGCAGTACTTC; cdr3_aa: CASSSQTGTVPYEQYF
v_call: TRBV7-2; d_call: TRBD1; j_call: TRBJ1-1; clone_size: .; cdr3_nt: TGTGCCAGCAGCCCGGACAGGCGGAACACTGAAGCTTTCTTT; cdr3_aa: CASSPDRRNTEAFF
v_call: TRBV28; d_call: .; j_call: TRBJ1-2; clone_size: .; cdr3_nt: TGTGCCAGCAGCCCCTACTCTGCCTCTCGTGGCTACACCTTC; cdr3_aa: CASSPYSASRGYTF
v_call: TRBV7-9; d_call: .; j_call: TRBJ2-1; clone_size: .; cdr3_nt: TGTGCCAGCAGCTTAGGGGTCTATGAGCAGTTCTTC; cdr3_aa: CASSLGVYEQFF
v_call: TRBV6-1; d_call: .; j_call: TRBJ1-3; clone_size: .; cdr3_nt: TGTGCCAGCAGAATTGATTTAGCCCCTGGAAACACCATATATTTT; cdr3_aa: CASRIDLAPGNTIYF
v_call: TRBV5-4; d_call: TRBD2; j_call: TRBJ2-7; clone_size: .; cdr3_nt: TGTGCCAGCAGCTTGGTTGGGACTAGCCGCTCCTACGAGCAGTACTTC; cdr3_aa: CASSLVGTSRSYEQYF
v_call: TRBV11-3; d_call: .; j_call: TRBJ1-5; clone_size: .; cdr3_nt: TGTGCCAGCAGCTCGAGGGACGGTAGCAATCAGCCCCAGCATTTT; cdr3_aa: CASSSRDGSNQPQHF
v_call: TRBV7-2; d_call: TRBD1; j_call: TRBJ2-7; clone_size: .; cdr3_nt: TGTGCCAGCAGCGGGCTACGGACAGGGGCGTACGAGCAGTACTTC; cdr3_aa: CASSGLRTGAYEQYF